The 11 T cell receptor beta chains below all came from one sample that was sequenced in a study of blood T cell repertoires in COVID-19 (TCRdb year 2020). The library was produced with the immunoSEQ multiplex PCR assay. In TCRdb, the immuneACCESS table is reduced to in-frame sequences with V and J assigned. These tables do not hold every clone; where another copy was compared, an unresolved V gene accounts for under half, and the others remain unexplained. The table for this sample lists 45,000 to 55,000 clones; roughly nine tenths of them were counted only once. Jointly, the top ten make up around a quarter of the sample. The specimen was peripheral blood. Receptors were obtained from a woman older than 75 with acute or convalescent COVID-19.

The chain carries TRBV14 and TRBJ2-2, with 9 positions matching TRBD1. Germline CDR1 reads SGHDN; CDR2 reads FVKESK. CDR3 length: 14 amino acids. The junction had 3 bases not matched to a gene; V was cut back by 6 bases and J by 4 bases. The DNA for the CDR3 is TGTGCCAGCAGACAGGGGGCAGGCACCGGGGAGCTGTTTTTT. It encodes CASRQGAGTGELFF.

The chain employs TRBV2 and TRBJ2-1; 10 nucleotides align to TRBD2. The V and J ends lost 6 bases and 7 bases, in that order; junction bases with no gene match: 9. CDR1 SNHLY and CDR2 FYNNEI come from the germline V gene. There are 15 residues in the CDR3. CDR3 loop: CASSRGLAGVNEQFF. In DNA, the CDR3 is TGTGCCAGCAGCAGGGGGCTAGCGGGGGTTAATGAGCAGTTCTTC.

The chain couples TRBV7-9 to TRBJ2-2; 7 nucleotides agree with TRBD1. Germline CDR1 is SEHNR and CDR2 is FQNEAQ (reference sequence). The CDR3 loop spans 17 amino acids. V gave up 0 bases and J gave up 1 base; unmatched junction bases: 5. The DNA of the CDR3 is TGTGCCAGCAGCTTAGCGCGACAGGGAAGGAACACCGGGGAGCTGTTTTTT. This codes for CASSLARQGRNTGELFF.

This clone was seen once. The chain recombines TRBV4-1 with TRBJ2-5, with 10 positions matching TRBD1. V shed 3 bases, J shed 4 bases, and the junction held 8 bases outside the gene matches. Germline CDR1 is MGHRA and CDR2 is YSYEKL. CDR3 length equals 16 residues. The CDR3 reads CASSQSGGQGRETQYF. CDR3 coding DNA: TGCGCCAGCAGCCAGTCGGGGGGACAGGGGCGAGAGACCCAGTACTTC.

The count of this clone is one. This chain uses TRBV6-5 with TRBJ2-3, with D unresolved. The CDR3 loop spans 13 amino acids. Trimming shortened V by 2 bases and J by 6 bases, and 9 bases separated the two germline ends. Germline loops: CDR1 MNHEY, CDR2 SVGAGI. CDR3 region: CASSYRRRDTQYF. CDR3 nucleotide sequence: TGTGCCAGCAGTTACCGGCGGCGGGATACGCAGTATTTT.

V is TRBV28 and J is TRBJ2-5, with no clear D. CDR3 length: 10 residues. V was shortened by 5 bases and J by 5 bases, with 3 bases between the two germline ends. Germline V gene lookup returns CDR1 MDHEN and CDR2 SYDVKM. CDR3 sequence (DNA): TGTGCCAGCAGTGGCGAGACCCAGTACTTC. This encodes CASSGETQYF.

This clone was detected once. The chain recombines TRBV28 with TRBJ1-2; 7 bases agree with TRBD1. Per the germline V gene, CDR1 is MDHEN and CDR2 is SYDVKM. V gave up 7 bases and J gave up 5 bases; unmatched junction bases: 13. CDR3 size: 15 residues. DNA for the CDR3: TGTGCCAGCAACCAAGGGCAGGGGGTAGTATATGGCTACACCTTC. Protein: CASNQGQGVVYGYTF.

This sequence joins TRBV5-1 and TRBJ1-4; D is unclear. CDR3 length: 15 amino acids. Looked up from germline, CDR1 is SGHRS and CDR2 is YFSETQ. V was cut by 0 bases and J by 5 bases, with 11 bases left in between. The CDR3 loop reads CASSLAWEGNEKLFF. The DNA of the CDR3 is TGCGCCAGCAGCTTGGCCTGGGAGGGAAATGAAAAACTGTTTTTT.

The rearrangement uses TRBV3-1 (or the pseudogene TRBV3-2) and TRBJ1-4; 8 nucleotides match TRBD1. Germline V gene data show CDR1 as LGHDT and CDR2 as YNNKEL (reference sequence). The CDR3 is 14 amino acids. Unmatched junction bases numbered 3, after V lost 4 bases and J lost 5 bases. Written as DNA, the CDR3 is TGTGCCAGCAGCCCGGGACAGGAGAATGAAAAACTGTTTTTT. This codes for CASSPGQENEKLFF.

The rearrangement joins TRBV4-1 to TRBJ2-3; TRBD1 matches at 10 bases. The V gene end was trimmed by 4 bases and the J gene end by 3 bases; junction bases not matched to a gene: 10. Germline assignment: CDR1 MGHRA and CDR2 YSYEKL. This CDR3 comprises 17 residues. Here the CDR3 DNA reads TGCGCCAGCAGCCGATTACCCCCGGGACAGGGGACAGATACGCAGTATTTT. Amino acids: CASSRLPPGQGTDTQYF.

The chain has TRBV7-2 and TRBJ2-1, with 12 bases matching TRBD2. The junction had 9 bases not matched to a gene; V was cut back by 4 bases and J by 8 bases. The germline V gene has CDR1 SGHTA and CDR2 FQGNSA. The CDR3 loop spans 16 amino acids. The DNA of the CDR3 is TGTGCCAGCAGCTCTAGACTAGCGGGGGATAGGTATGAGCAGTTCTTC. This gives the protein CASSSRLAGDRYEQFF.